This is a list of T cell receptor beta chains from one sample in a study of human T cells and chemical hapten exposure. TCRdb reprocessed the RACE reads via MiXCR and lists one record per CDR3 protein. The top ten clones hold more than 1% of a sample with about 290,000 distinct CDR3 sequences, around 7.3% of them seen once. Sequences were derived from whole blood, sampled in connection with sensitization to the hapten diphenylcyclopropenone (DPC). These receptors all come from a man between 18 and 29 years old with alopecia areata. Some clones in this sample may be carry-over from other donors' samples. Both conserved end residues are part of each CDR3.

>TRBJ2-1|TRBV11-2
CASSPAAGYNEQFF
>TRBJ2-6|TRBV5-1
CASGGTGANVLTF
>TRBJ2-2|TRBV5-6
CASSPVGFTGELFF
>TRBJ1-1|TRBV20-1
CSASRGQLNTEAFF
>TRBJ2-6|TRBV28
CAILSPANVLTF
>TRBJ2-1|TRBV20-1
CSARGWASAYEQFF
>TRBJ2-3|TRBV6-6
CASSYEGSSTDTQYF
>TRBJ1-6|TRBV10-2
CASTGDGNSPLHF
>TRBJ2-2|TRBV5-1
CASSWTGGNTGELFF
>TRBJ1-6|TRBV7-2
CASMIRGLNSPLHF
>TRBJ1-4|TRBV5-4
CASSETGGEGNEKLFF
>TRBJ2-6|TRBV4-3
CASSLGQGNAGANVLTF
>TRBJ1-4|TRBV7-9
CASSPGTAAAGVGKLFF
>TRBJ1-1|TRBV7-6
CASSPDLGRNTEAFF
>TRBJ1-1|TRBV12-3/TRBV12-4
CASSLGSAGNTEAFF
>TRBJ2-5|TRBV20-1
CSARGGLAGGPQETQYF
>TRBJ1-2|TRBV6-5
CASSYSQVGGYGYTF
>TRBJ1-5|TRBV20-1
CSARRRQGVNSNQPQHF
>TRBJ1-1|TRBV4-1
CASSHLISLNTEAFF
>TRBJ2-7|TRBV5-4
CASSLEGRGQGHYEQYF
>TRBJ2-3|TRBV27
CASSFGLATDTQYF
>TRBJ2-4|TRBV25-1
CASKGRGVNIQYF
>TRBJ2-7|TRBV6-2/TRBV6-3
CASSYTGESHREQYF
>TRBJ2-3|TRBV6-1
CASMRRRGGADTQYF
>TRBJ1-5|TRBV6-1
CASRFGQAMDQPQHF
>TRBJ1-4|TRBV7-2
CASSSPTGSTNEKLFF
>TRBJ1-5|TRBV20-1
CSRRTLGQPQHF
>TRBJ2-2|TRBV5-1
CASSAGTDVTGELFF
>TRBJ1-2|TRBV29-1
CSVGAGVNYGYTF
>TRBJ1-4|TRBV6-6
CASSPSGKLFF
>TRBJ2-1|TRBV29-1
CSVASQGHEQFF
>TRBJ1-5|TRBV6-1
CASYSFRGSGQPQHF
>TRBJ1-2|TRBV7-2
CASSLVVGEGGTF
>TRBJ1-1|TRBV9
CASSVGPFGNTEAFF
>TRBJ2-3|TRBV28
CASNEGGADTQYF
>TRBJ2-7|TRBV4-1
CASSQTGQVTGDEQYF
>TRBJ1-5|TRBV3-2
CASSQESSNQPQHF
>TRBJ2-7|TRBV4-2
CASSQQRGLYEQYF
>TRBJ1-5|TRBV20-1
CSARGPGVSNQPQHF
>TRBJ1-1|TRBV20-1
CSARSHRGKNTEAFF
>TRBJ2-6|TRBV10-3
CAISEGQGSGANVLTF
>TRBJ2-3|TRBV7-2
CASSSLNTQYF
>TRBJ2-1|TRBV24-1
CATSDPGETYNEQFF
>TRBJ2-1|TRBV4-1
CASSHQDRFLGEQFF
>TRBJ2-1|TRBV4-3
CASSQAARFIYEQFF
>TRBJ1-4|TRBV4-3
CASSLFPHRTNEKLFF
>TRBJ2-7|TRBV7-2
CASSRMMGPYEQYF
>TRBJ1-3|TRBV5-1
CASKVMPGGETISGNTIYF
>TRBJ2-6|TRBV27
CASSLSRPSGANVLTF
>TRBJ2-1|TRBV27
CASSDIPGIVSYNEQFF
>TRBJ2-1|TRBV24-1
CATSDPTSGAHNEQFF